Below, one T cell receptor (beta chain) is given with its context. This sample was taken from a study of blood T cell repertoires in COVID-19. Overall study: Donors in the United States, Italy and Spain gave samples during acute or convalescent COVID-19. Sample material is recorded as cDNA or gDNA derived from T cells, B-cell-depleted T cells, or PBMCs.

There are 15 residues in the CDR3. V dropped 2 bases and J dropped 9; count of bases not matched to a gene: 10. CDR1 LGHNA and CDR2 YSLEER come from the germline V gene. Original processing methods: Counts of nucleated cells, estimated from reference gene primer amplification, were obtained. The protocol was immunoSEQ multiplex PCR, while the TCRdb copy is restricted to in-frame clones and leaves out a portion. V and J calls and clone size are given by that table; D and trimming were obtained from the DNA. The table lists over 300,000 clones, around 83% of them singletons. The chain recombines TRBV4-3 with TRBJ1-1, with 9 bases fitting TRBD1. This sequence originates from a woman aged 45-65 years with acute or convalescent COVID-19. Sequencing input: peripheral blood. This CDR3 is CASSQRTGQGDKAFF. The CDR3, as DNA: TGCGCCAGCAGCCAACGCACGGGACAGGGTGATAAAGCTTTCTTT.